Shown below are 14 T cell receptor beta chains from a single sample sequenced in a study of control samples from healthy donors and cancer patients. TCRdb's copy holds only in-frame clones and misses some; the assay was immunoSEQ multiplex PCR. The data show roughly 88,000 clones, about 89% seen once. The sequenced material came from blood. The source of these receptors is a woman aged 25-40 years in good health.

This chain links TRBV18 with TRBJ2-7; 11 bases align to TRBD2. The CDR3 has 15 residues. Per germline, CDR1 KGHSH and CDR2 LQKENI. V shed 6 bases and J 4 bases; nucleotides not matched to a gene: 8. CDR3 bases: TGTGCCAGCTCCCCCGGACTAGCGGGTACATACGAGCAGTACTTC. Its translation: CASSPGLAGTYEQYF.

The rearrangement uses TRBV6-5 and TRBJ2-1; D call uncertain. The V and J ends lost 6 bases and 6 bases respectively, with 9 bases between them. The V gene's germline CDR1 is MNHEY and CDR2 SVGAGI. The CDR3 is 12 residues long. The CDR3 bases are TGTGCCAGCAGCGGTGAACTCAATGAGCAGTTCTTC. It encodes CASSGELNEQFF.

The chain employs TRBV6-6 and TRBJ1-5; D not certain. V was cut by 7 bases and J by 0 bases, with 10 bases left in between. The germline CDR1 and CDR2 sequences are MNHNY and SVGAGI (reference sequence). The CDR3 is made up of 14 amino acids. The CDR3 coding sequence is TGTGCCAGCAAAGGGTTTACTAGCAATCAGCCCCAGCATTTT. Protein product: CASKGFTSNQPQHF.

CDR3 region: CASSLRNEKLFF. CDR3 nucleotide sequence: TGTGCCAGCAGTTTGAGGAATGAAAAACTGTTTTTT. This sequence joins TRBV12-3 or TRBV12-4 and TRBJ1-4; D is uncertain. This CDR3 region has 12 residues. V lost 3 bases, J lost 5 bases, and 4 bases lay in between.

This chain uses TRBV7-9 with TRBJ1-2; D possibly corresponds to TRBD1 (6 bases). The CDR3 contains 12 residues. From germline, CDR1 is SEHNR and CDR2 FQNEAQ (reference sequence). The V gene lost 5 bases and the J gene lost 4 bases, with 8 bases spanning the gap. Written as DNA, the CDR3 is TGTGCCAGCAGCCAGACAGGCTATGGCTACACCTTC. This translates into CASSQTGYGYTF.

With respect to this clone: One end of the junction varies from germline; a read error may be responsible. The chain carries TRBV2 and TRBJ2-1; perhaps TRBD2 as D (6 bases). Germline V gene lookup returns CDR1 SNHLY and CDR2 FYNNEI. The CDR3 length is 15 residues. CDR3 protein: CGSSEERASYNEQFF. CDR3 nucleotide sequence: TGTGGCAGCAGTGAGGAGCGGGCTTCCTACAATGAGCAGTTCTTC.

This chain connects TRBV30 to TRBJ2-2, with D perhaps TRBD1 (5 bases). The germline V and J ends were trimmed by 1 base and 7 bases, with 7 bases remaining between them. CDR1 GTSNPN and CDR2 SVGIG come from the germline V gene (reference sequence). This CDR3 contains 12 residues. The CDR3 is CAWSATDGELFF. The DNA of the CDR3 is TGTGCCTGGAGTGCGACAGACGGGGAGCTGTTTTTT.

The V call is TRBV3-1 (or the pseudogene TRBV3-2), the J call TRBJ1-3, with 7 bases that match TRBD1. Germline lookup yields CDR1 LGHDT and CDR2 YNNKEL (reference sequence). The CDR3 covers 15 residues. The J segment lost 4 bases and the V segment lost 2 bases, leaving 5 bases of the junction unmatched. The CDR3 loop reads CASSQQTGTGNTIYF. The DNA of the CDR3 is TGTGCCAGCAGCCAACAGACAGGGACGGGAAACACCATATATTTT.

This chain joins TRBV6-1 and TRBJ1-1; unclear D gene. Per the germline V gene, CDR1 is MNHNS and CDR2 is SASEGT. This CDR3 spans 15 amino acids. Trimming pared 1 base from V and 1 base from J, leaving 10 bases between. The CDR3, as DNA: TGTGCCAGCAGTGAAGTAAAGCACTGGAACACTGAAGCTTTCTTT. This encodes CASSEVKHWNTEAFF.

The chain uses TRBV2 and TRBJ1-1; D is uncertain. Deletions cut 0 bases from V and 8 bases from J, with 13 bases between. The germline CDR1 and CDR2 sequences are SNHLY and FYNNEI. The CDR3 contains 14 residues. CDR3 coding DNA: TGTGCCAGCAGTGAAGCGCCTAGCTCAACGGAAGCTTTCTTT. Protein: CASSEAPSSTEAFF.

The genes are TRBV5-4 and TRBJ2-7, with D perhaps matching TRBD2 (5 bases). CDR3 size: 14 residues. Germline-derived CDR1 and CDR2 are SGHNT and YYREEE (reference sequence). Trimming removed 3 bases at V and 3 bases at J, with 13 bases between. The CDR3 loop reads CASSSQRGSYEQYF. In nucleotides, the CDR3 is TGTGCCAGCAGCTCCCAGAGAGGGAGCTACGAGCAGTACTTC.

In DNA, the CDR3 is TGTGCCAGCAGCCAAGCCGCGACAGGGGTAAATTCACCCCTCCACTTT. Translation: CASSQAATGVNSPLHF. The chain employs TRBV3-1 (or the pseudogene TRBV3-2) and TRBJ1-6; 8 bases match TRBD1. The V gene's germline CDR1 is LGHDT and CDR2 YNNKEL (reference sequence). The CDR3 contains 16 residues. V lost 1 base, J lost 7 bases, and 6 bases stayed unmatched.

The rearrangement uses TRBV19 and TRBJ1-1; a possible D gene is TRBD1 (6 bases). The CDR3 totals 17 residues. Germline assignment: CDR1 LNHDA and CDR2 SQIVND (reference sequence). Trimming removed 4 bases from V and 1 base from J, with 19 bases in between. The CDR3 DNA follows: TGTGCCAGTAGTAGCGGGACAAAGAGTTTCTGGAACACTGAAGCTTTCTTT. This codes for CASSSGTKSFWNTEAFF. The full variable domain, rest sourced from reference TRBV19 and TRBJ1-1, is DGGITQSPKYLFRKEGQNVTLSCEQNLNHDAMYWYRQDPGQGLRLIYYSQIVNDFQKGDIAEGYSVSREKKESFPLTVTSAQKNPTAFYLCASSSGTKSFWNTEAFFGQGTRLTVV.

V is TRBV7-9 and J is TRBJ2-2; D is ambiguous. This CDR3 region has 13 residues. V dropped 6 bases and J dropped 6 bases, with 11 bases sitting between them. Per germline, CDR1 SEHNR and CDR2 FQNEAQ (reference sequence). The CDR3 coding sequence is TGTGCCAGCAGGCCAACCCCCCCCGGGGAGCTGTTTTTT. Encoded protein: CASRPTPPGELFF.